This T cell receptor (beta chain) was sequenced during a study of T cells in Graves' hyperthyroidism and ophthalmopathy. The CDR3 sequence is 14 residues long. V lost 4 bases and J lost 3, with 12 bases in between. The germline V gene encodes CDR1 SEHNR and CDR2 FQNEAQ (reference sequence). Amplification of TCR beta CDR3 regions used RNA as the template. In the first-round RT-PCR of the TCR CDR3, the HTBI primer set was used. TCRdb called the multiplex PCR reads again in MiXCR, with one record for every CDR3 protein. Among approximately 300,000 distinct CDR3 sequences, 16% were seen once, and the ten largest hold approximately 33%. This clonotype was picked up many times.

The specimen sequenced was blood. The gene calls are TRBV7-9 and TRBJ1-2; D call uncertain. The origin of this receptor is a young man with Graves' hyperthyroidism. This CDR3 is CASSSFSTYYGYTF. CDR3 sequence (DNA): TGTGCCAGCAGCTCCTTTTCGACTTACTATGGCTACACCTTC. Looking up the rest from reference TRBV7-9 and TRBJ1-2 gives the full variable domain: DTGVSQNPRHKITKRGQNVTFRCDPISEHNRLYWYRQTLGQGPEFLTYFQNEAQLEKSRLLSDRFSAERPKGSFSTLEIQRTEQGDSAMYLCASSSFSTYYGYTFGSGTRLTVV.